This T cell receptor (beta chain) was captured by sequencing in a study of monozygotic twins with inflammatory bowel disease. Regarding the study as a whole: Telling apart the different T cell subtypes was not possible.

The CDR3 is 15 residues long. Worth noting for this clonotype: Its antigen is unknown.

TCRdb reprocessed the 5' RACE reads, keeping one entry per CDR3 protein, no DNA. The clone table shows around 410,000 distinct CDR3 sequences, with the ten largest holding roughly 2.5%. No sorting of T cells preceded isolation of total RNA from whole blood. Input material: blood. V and J are TRBV12-3 or TRBV12-4 and TRBJ2-2; TCRdb outputs TRBD2, but without DNA this stays unchecked. The sequence derives from a human donor with ulcerative colitis or Crohn's disease, or a healthy co-twin of an affected twin (not recorded which). Here the CDR3 reads CASRFSGGGTGELFF.